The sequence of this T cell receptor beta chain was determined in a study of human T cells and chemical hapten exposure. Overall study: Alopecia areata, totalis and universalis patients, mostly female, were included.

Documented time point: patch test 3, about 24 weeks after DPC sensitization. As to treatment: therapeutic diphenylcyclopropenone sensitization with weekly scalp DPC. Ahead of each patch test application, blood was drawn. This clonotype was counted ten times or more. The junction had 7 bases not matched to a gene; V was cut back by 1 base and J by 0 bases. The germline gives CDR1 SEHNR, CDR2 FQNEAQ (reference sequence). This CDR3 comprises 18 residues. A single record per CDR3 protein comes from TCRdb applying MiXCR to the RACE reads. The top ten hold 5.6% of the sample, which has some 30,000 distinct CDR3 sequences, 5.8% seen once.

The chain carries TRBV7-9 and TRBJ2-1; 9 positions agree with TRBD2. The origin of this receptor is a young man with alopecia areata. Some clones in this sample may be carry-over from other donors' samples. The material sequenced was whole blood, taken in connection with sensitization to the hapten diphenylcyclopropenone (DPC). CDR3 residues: CASSLGVAGASSYNEQFF. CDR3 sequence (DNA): TGTGCCAGCAGCTTAGGAGTAGCGGGGGCCAGCTCCTACAATGAGCAGTTCTTC.